Below are 3 T cell receptor beta chains sequenced from a single sample in a study of T-cell memory formation after mild COVID-19. Using its own MiXCR run on the 5' RACE reads, TCRdb lists one record per CDR3 protein. The table has approximately 410,000 distinct CDR3 sequences, around 22% seen once. Sequencing was performed on PBMCs or a T cell subset sorted from them (not recorded which). Receptor source: an adult woman who had mild COVID-19 (a few samples of this study predate the infection). Cell type and time point are not known.

This clonotype was recorded a few times. The chain links TRBV15 to TRBJ2-2; TRBD2 agrees at 7 bases. The germline CDR1 and CDR2 sequences are LNHNV and YYDKDF (reference sequence). The CDR3 spans 13 residues. The ends lost 1 base at V and 8 bases at J; junction bases unmatched: 1. The CDR3: CATSRVSGGELFF. In DNA form, the CDR3 reads TGTGCCACCAGCAGAGTTAGCGGGGGGGAGCTGTTTTTT.

The V call is TRBV9, the J call TRBJ2-1, with a possible D match to TRBD1 (5 bases). V lost 4 bases and J 4 bases, leaving 12 bases between the germline ends. The CDR3 is 14 amino acids. Germline values: CDR1 SGDLS, CDR2 YYNGEE. The DNA for the CDR3 is TGTGCCAGCAGCCCCTTAGGGGCTTACAATGAGCAGTTCTTC. Translated, it gives CASSPLGAYNEQFF. Full variable domain (remainder filled in from reference TRBV9 and TRBJ2-1): DSGVTQTPKHLITATGQRVTLRCSPRSGDLSVYWYQQSLDQGLQFLIQYYNGEERAKGNILERFSAQQFPDLHSELNLSSLELGDSALYFCASSPLGAYNEQFFGPGTRLTVL.

This clonotype was picked up a small number of times. This chain connects TRBV12-3 or TRBV12-4 to TRBJ2-3; D might be TRBD2 (5 bases). This CDR3 is 13 amino acids long. Trimming pared 10 bases from V and 2 bases from J, leaving 13 bases between. CDR3 in amino acids: CATLQLATDTQYF. The CDR3 region has the DNA TGTGCCACCCTTCAGCTAGCCACAGATACGCAGTATTTT.